This passage covers 30 T cell receptor beta chains from one sample sequenced in a study of post-analysis software for immune sequencing data. Points from the study as a whole: Five or six TRBV segments were significantly more frequent in patients than in controls. TRBV5-6, TRBV5-1 and TRBV20-1 were among these segments.

These receptors' antigens are unknown. Presence of unique molecular identifiers characterized the TCR beta cDNA libraries. TCRdb re-called the PCR reads through MiXCR, storing one row per CDR3 protein. Of around 440,000 distinct CDR3 sequences listed, less than 45% are singletons. The sequenced sample consisted of blood. The receptor set was obtained from a girl aged 10 to 17 with multiple sclerosis.

In its sample, this clonotype was seen a few times. The chain joins TRBV7-9 to TRBJ1-1; perhaps TRBD1 as D (6 bases). The CDR3 is 15 amino acids. CDR1 and CDR2 (germline): SEHNR, FQNEAQ (reference sequence). Trimming shortened V by 0 bases and J by 3 bases, and 11 bases separated the two germline ends. CDR3 in DNA: TGTGCCAGCAGCTTAGCGGGGGCCGAGGACACTGAAGCTTTCTTT. This codes for CASSLAGAEDTEAFF.

The genes are TRBV6-6 and TRBJ2-7; 9 nucleotides align to TRBD2. This CDR3 region has 15 residues. With 5 bases clipped from V and 1 base from J, the junction kept 6 bases outside the gene matches. Germline assignment: CDR1 MNHNY and CDR2 SVGAGI (reference sequence). CDR3 nucleotides: TGTGCCAGCAGTACTAGCGGGCCGACGTCCTACGAGCAGTACTTC. This encodes CASSTSGPTSYEQYF.

This clonotype was counted a few times. The CDR3 nucleotides are TGTGCCAGCACCAAACGACAGGGGGGGGAGCAGTACTTC. Its translation is CASTKRQGGEQYF. The chain combines TRBV12-3 or TRBV12-4 with TRBJ2-5; 9 bases align to TRBD1. CDR3 size: 13 residues. Germline trimming cut 7 bases from V and 11 bases from J; bases unmatched to any gene: 11.

The chain carries TRBV20-1 and TRBJ1-2; D may be TRBD1 (5 bases). Between the trimmed V and J ends, which lost 1 base and 4 bases, there was a span of 13 bases. Germline V gives CDR1 DFQATT, CDR2 SNEGSKA (reference sequence). The CDR3 runs 14 residues. The CDR3 DNA sequence: TGCAGTGCTAGAGGGGGGGGTAGCCCCTATGGCTACACCTTC. Its translation is CSARGGGSPYGYTF.

V usage is TRBV29-1 and J usage is TRBJ2-1; D is ambiguous. The V gene lost 6 bases and the J gene lost 5 bases, with 17 bases spanning the gap. This CDR3 has 14 residues. Germline CDR1 and CDR2: SQVTM and ANQGSEA. CDR3 loop: CSVATCGADNEQFF. For the CDR3, the DNA is TGCAGCGTCGCTACTTGCGGAGCCGACAATGAGCAGTTCTTC.

This clonotype was picked up a small number of times. The chain employs TRBV6-1 and TRBJ2-6; D is undetermined. The CDR3 runs to 15 residues. Trimming pared 3 bases from V and 0 bases from J, leaving 6 bases between. From germline, CDR1 is MNHNS and CDR2 SASEGT. CDR3 DNA: TGTGCCAGCAGTGATGGCTTCTCTGGGGCCAACGTCCTGACTTTC. Encoded protein: CASSDGFSGANVLTF.

This CDR3 reads CSAPPRLAGVDTQYF. CDR3 nucleotides: TGCAGTGCTCCTCCAAGGCTAGCGGGAGTTGATACGCAGTATTTT. The chain employs TRBV20-1 and TRBJ2-3; 10 nucleotides line up with TRBD2. Germline trimming cut 5 bases from V and 6 bases from J; bases unmatched to any gene: 11. The germline CDR1 and CDR2 sequences are DFQATT and SNEGSKA (reference sequence). This CDR3 region has 15 residues.

A few counts support this clonotype. The chain employs TRBV5-1 and TRBJ1-2; TRBD1 is a possible D gene (5 bases). Germline V lookup: CDR1 SGHRS, CDR2 YFSETQ. The CDR3 spans 17 residues. The V end was cut by 3 bases, the J end by 0 bases, with 18 bases between. CDR3 protein: CASSSYWGSLANYGYTF. CDR3 sequence (DNA): TGCGCCAGCAGCTCCTACTGGGGCAGCCTAGCTAACTATGGCTACACCTTC. The whole variable domain, filled in from reference TRBV5-1 and TRBJ1-2, reads KAGVTQTPRYLIKTRGQQVTLSCSPISGHRSVSWYQQTPGQGLQFLFEYFSETQRNKGNFPGRFSGRQFSNSRSEMNVSTLELGDSALYLCASSSYWGSLANYGYTFGSGTRLTVV.

This clonotype occurred a few times. This chain uses TRBV5-1 with TRBJ2-7; TRBD1 aligns across 11 bases. The CDR3 is 15 amino acids. The germline gives CDR1 SGHRS, CDR2 YFSETQ. V lost 0 bases, J lost 9 bases, and 8 bases stayed unmatched. CDR3 protein: CASSLAGTGGVGQYF. The CDR3 DNA is TGCGCCAGCAGCTTGGCCGGGACAGGGGGTGTGGGGCAGTACTTC.

The chain uses TRBV9 and TRBJ2-5; D is unclear. The germline V and J ends were trimmed by 0 bases and 5 bases, with 11 bases remaining between them. The CDR3 is made up of 14 amino acids. Germline lookup yields CDR1 SGDLS and CDR2 YYNGEE. The CDR3 reads CASSVGPMGETQYF. The CDR3 DNA sequence: TGTGCCAGCAGCGTAGGGCCCATGGGGGAGACCCAGTACTTC. The full variable domain, with the rest looked up from reference TRBV9 and TRBJ2-5, is DSGVTQTPKHLITATGQRVTLRCSPRSGDLSVYWYQQSLDQGLQFLIQYYNGEERAKGNILERFSAQQFPDLHSELNLSSLELGDSALYFCASSVGPMGETQYFGPGTRLLVL.

This clonotype showed up just a few times. V usage is TRBV12-3 or TRBV12-4 and J usage is TRBJ1-6; no firm D call. The CDR3 runs to 12 residues. Trimming pared 7 bases from V and 6 bases from J, leaving 7 bases between. The CDR3: CASNQLNSPLHF. The DNA of the CDR3 is TGTGCCAGCAATCAGCTTAATTCACCCCTCCACTTT.

The chain couples TRBV6-2 or TRBV6-3 to TRBJ2-7; D uncertain. CDR1 is MNHEY and CDR2 is SVGEGT in the germline V gene. The CDR3 runs to 12 residues. Trimming shortened V by 5 bases and J by 4 bases, and 9 bases separated the two germline ends. The CDR3, as DNA: TGTGCCAGCAGTGCCCCAACTTACGAGCAGTACTTC. Translating it yields CASSAPTYEQYF.

This chain uses TRBV18 with TRBJ2-1; 11 bases align to TRBD2. V shed 4 bases and J 5 bases; nucleotides not matched to a gene: 7. The length of the CDR3 is 16 residues. The V gene's germline CDR1 is KGHSH and CDR2 LQKENI. The CDR3 sequence: CASSLLTSGTHNEQFF. CDR3 coding DNA: TGTGCCAGCTCACTCTTGACTAGCGGGACCCACAATGAGCAGTTCTTC.

The V and J genes are TRBV27 and TRBJ2-3; D not certain. From germline, CDR1 is MNHEY and CDR2 SMNVEV (reference sequence). The CDR3 has 13 residues. Between the trimmed V and J ends, which lost 3 bases and 4 bases, there was a span of 8 bases. Written as DNA, the CDR3 is TGTGCCAGCAGTTTTTTTAGGGCAGATACGCAGTATTTT. It specifies CASSFFRADTQYF.

As regards this clonotype: An end of the junction differs from the germline gene, which may be a read error. This chain uses TRBV12-3 or TRBV12-4 with TRBJ1-2, with 7 bases identical to TRBD1. The CDR3 sequence is 13 residues long. CDR3 nucleotides: TGTGTCAGCAGTCCGGGGCAGGGGGGTCGCTACACCTTC. It specifies CVSSPGQGGRYTF.

The rearrangement joins TRBV5-1 to TRBJ2-5; no clear D. In germline, CDR1 is SGHRS, CDR2 YFSETQ. With 0 bases removed from V and 4 bases from J, the gap between germline ends came to 13 bases. This CDR3 has 15 amino acids. DNA for the CDR3: TGCGCCAGCAGCTTGGGGTTCGGCACGGGAGAGACCCAGTACTTC. Translating it yields CASSLGFGTGETQYF.

The chain combines TRBV5-6 with TRBJ2-1; no firm D call. The CDR3 consists of 12 residues. V lost 2 bases and J 7 bases, leaving 7 bases between the germline ends. CDR1 and CDR2 from the germline V gene are SGHDT and YYEEEE. The CDR3 DNA reads TGTGCCAGCAGCTTCGGCTGGAATGAGCAGTTCTTC. It specifies CASSFGWNEQFF.

A few counts support this clonotype. The rearrangement joins TRBV7-9 to TRBJ2-3, with 8 bases lining up with TRBD2. V trimming: 5 bases; J trimming: 4 bases; junction bases outside the gene matches: 8. There are 15 residues in the CDR3. The germline V gene has CDR1 SEHNR and CDR2 FQNEAQ (reference sequence). CDR3 loop: CASSAPTSEADTQYF. The CDR3, as DNA: TGTGCCAGCAGCGCACCGACTAGCGAGGCAGATACGCAGTATTTT.

The chain has TRBV20-1 and TRBJ2-7; D is unclear. Germline CDR1 and CDR2: DFQATT and SNEGSKA (reference sequence). The germline V and J ends were trimmed by 0 bases and 1 base, with 10 bases remaining between them. This CDR3 has 14 amino acids. The CDR3 sequence: CSARDRTPSYEQYF. CDR3 nucleotide sequence: TGCAGTGCTAGAGATCGTACTCCGTCCTACGAGCAGTACTTC.

V is TRBV20-1 and J is TRBJ2-3; 10 bases are shared with TRBD2. Germline loops: CDR1 DFQATT, CDR2 SNEGSKA (reference sequence). V lost 2 bases, J lost 11 bases, and 13 bases stayed unmatched. CDR3 size: 15 residues. CDR3 in amino acids: CSARQWTSGLGVQYF. In DNA form, the CDR3 reads TGCAGTGCTAGACAGTGGACTAGCGGACTCGGGGTGCAGTATTTT.

This rearrangement joins TRBV6-6 to TRBJ2-3, with a weak D call TRBD1 (6 bases). The CDR3 length is 11 residues. Germline V gene lookup returns CDR1 MNHNY and CDR2 SVGAGI (reference sequence). Trimming removed 10 bases at V and 4 bases at J, with 9 bases between. DNA of the CDR3: TGTGCCAACAGGGTTGCAGATACGCAGTATTTT. Translation: CANRVADTQYF.

This chain links TRBV28 with TRBJ2-4, with TRBD1 as a possible D gene (6 bases). The germline V gene encodes CDR1 MDHEN and CDR2 SYDVKM. The V gene lost 4 bases and the J gene lost 0 bases, with 16 bases spanning the gap. The CDR3 consists of 17 residues. The DNA of the CDR3 is TGTGCCAGCAGTTCGAGGACAGATTTAGTAGCCAAAAACATTCAGTACTTC. Translated: CASSSRTDLVAKNIQYF.

The gene calls are TRBV12-3 or TRBV12-4 and TRBJ2-5; tentatively, D is TRBD1 (5 bases). This CDR3 has 17 residues. Trimming took 0 bases from V and 11 from J, leaving 25 bases between them. CDR3 sequence: CASSLAGRGSFNNEQYF. The DNA of the CDR3 is TGTGCCAGCAGTTTAGCGGGAAGGGGCTCGTTTAACAATGAGCAGTACTTC.

The chain uses TRBV14 and TRBJ2-1; the match to TRBD1 covers 8 bases. The J segment lost 0 bases and the V segment lost 1 base, leaving 5 bases of the junction unmatched. The CDR3 totals 17 residues. Germline assignment: CDR1 SGHDN and CDR2 FVKESK. The CDR3 is CASSQGQGFRSYNEQFF. CDR3 DNA sequence: TGTGCCAGCAGCCAAGGACAGGGGTTTCGCTCCTACAATGAGCAGTTCTTC.

Note on this clonotype: The junction differs from germline at one of its ends, possibly a read error. The chain links TRBV27 to TRBJ1-5; the D gene is possibly TRBD1 (6 bases). CDR3 length: 15 residues. Germline V gene sequence: CDR1 MNHEY, CDR2 SMNVEV (reference sequence). The CDR3 region has the DNA TGTACCAGCAGTCCCACGTACAGGGTCAATCAGCCCCAGCATTTT. It encodes CTSSPTYRVNQPQHF.

The chain is built from TRBV6-5 and TRBJ2-7; maybe TRBD2 (6 bases). This CDR3 has 13 residues. The V end was cut by 4 bases, the J end by 4 bases, with 11 bases between. Germline V gene lookup returns CDR1 MNHEY and CDR2 SVGAGI. CDR3 loop: CASSSEGNYEQYF. Here the CDR3 DNA reads TGTGCCAGCAGTTCGGAGGGTAATTACGAGCAGTACTTC.

The chain joins TRBV9 to TRBJ2-6; D not resolved. CDR1 is SGDLS and CDR2 is YYNGEE in the germline V gene. The V and J ends lost 4 bases and 1 base respectively, with 12 bases between them. The CDR3 totals 16 residues. CDR3: CASSPIQASGANVLTF. The CDR3 bases are TGTGCCAGCAGCCCTATTCAGGCATCTGGGGCCAACGTCCTGACTTTC.

The chain links TRBV5-5 to TRBJ2-7, with 7 positions matching TRBD1. The CDR3 sequence is 14 residues long. CDR1 SGHKS and CDR2 YYEKEE come from the germline V gene (reference sequence). Trimming cost V 4 bases and J 0 bases; bases outside gene matches: 4. The chain's CDR3 is CASSVDRDSYEQYF. In DNA, the CDR3 is TGTGCCAGCAGCGTAGACAGGGACTCCTACGAGCAGTACTTC.

The chain recombines TRBV6-6 with TRBJ2-3; no clear D. CDR3 length: 14 amino acids. Trimming cost V 6 bases and J 0 bases, with 10 bases left between them. Germline CDR1 and CDR2: MNHNY and SVGAGI (reference sequence). The CDR3 loop is CASRAGKSTDTQYF. The CDR3 bases are TGTGCCAGCAGGGCAGGAAAGAGCACAGATACGCAGTATTTT.

In this sample, this clonotype turned up a few times. The V call is TRBV10-3, the J call TRBJ2-1; the match to TRBD2 covers 8 bases. The germline gives CDR1 ENHRY, CDR2 SYGVKD. Unmatched junction bases numbered 6, after V lost 4 bases and J lost 4 bases. CDR3 length equals 15 residues. The CDR3 nucleotides are TGTGCCATCAGTGCGACGCGGGAGGCATACAATGAGCAGTTCTTC. Amino acid sequence: CAISATREAYNEQFF.